This TCR beta chain emerged from a study of cytomegalovirus exposure and HLA in healthy donors. Vbeta (60) and Jbeta (13) primers were used in the PCR. The table came from immunoSEQ multiplex PCR; TCRdb's copy has only in-frame clones and leaves some out. The sample yields around 170,000 clones, 65% to 85% seen once. The CDR3 contains 13 residues. Trimming took off 11 bases at V and 7 bases at J, with 17 bases between the two ends. Germline V gene data show CDR1 as MGHDK and CDR2 as SYGVNS. The specimen was PBMCs. The chain joins TRBV25-1 to TRBJ1-4; perhaps TRBD1 as D (6 bases). This clonotype originated in a girl between 10 and 17 years old in good health and CMV-seropositive. CDR3 sequence: CAHGQIGSEKLFF. CDR3 sequence (DNA): TGTGCCCACGGACAGATCGGCAGTGAAAAACTGTTTTTT.